This TCR beta chain was captured in a study of blood T cell repertoires in COVID-19. Overall study context: Samples came from the United States, Italy and Spain, spanning acute and convalescent COVID-19. T cells, B-cell-depleted T cells, or PBMCs provided the cDNA or gDNA that served as material.

The CDR3 totals 16 residues. V lost 4 bases and J lost 8, with 21 bases in between. CDR1 and CDR2 from the germline V gene are MNHEY and SVGEGT. Per the study methods: Nucleated cell number was recorded as an estimate derived from reference gene primer amplification. Data came from immunoSEQ multiplex PCR; TCRdb stores just in-frame clones and leaves some out. The V and J calls and clone size were taken over from that table, and D and trimming were inferred from the DNA. The sample lists 250,000 to 400,000 clones, more than 75% seen once, with 1% in the top ten. The sequence was obtained from a man aged 50-59 years with active or convalescent COVID-19. The rearrangement joins TRBV6-2 or TRBV6-3 to TRBJ2-1; D is possibly TRBD2 (6 bases). Specimen: peripheral blood. The CDR3 sequence is CASSSLAPPARDEQFF. The DNA of the CDR3 is TGTGCCAGCAGTTCGCTAGCGCCCCCCGCCCGGGATGAGCAGTTCTTC.